The sequence of this T cell receptor beta chain was determined in a study of T cell responses to AZD1222 COVID-19 vaccine (dated by TCRdb to 2020 to 2023). Broadly, across the study: AZD1222 recipients given second doses at about 4 weeks or at about 12 weeks were pooled, since spike-specific TCR depth and breadth were not found to differ between the two schedules. A total of around 240 trial participants underwent TCR sequencing, of whom roughly 210 had received two doses of AZD1222 and some 26 had received two doses of the MenACWY control vaccine. Trial participants were enrolled into age subgroups of 18-55, 56-69 and 70-plus years, which contained about 150, 28 and 57 TCR-sequenced participants, respectively.

Study-wide findings and limitations: Most participants were white British and females outnumbered males, and the authors suggested that clonal diversity may have been underestimated. Reportedly, close to half of the unique spike-specific TCRs recognized epitopes lying outside the regions that are mutated in the B.1.351 and B.1.1.7 variants. Because no day 14 peak-response samples were available, repertoires were characterized only after the peak T cell response. Conclusions about previously exposed vaccinees are limited, since just five or six AZD1222 recipients were seropositive for SARS-CoV-2 at baseline. The whole spike protein was spanned by vaccine-associated CD4 TCRs, and dominant responses were seen in regions 160-218 and 743-854. The 56-69-year group was small, and its depth increase did not reach significance, likely because of low power. After two AZD1222 doses, spike-specific TCR breadth and depth were significantly higher than at day 0 and than in MenACWY recipients.

The CDR3 regions of human TCRbeta chains were analyzed by immunosequencing. In the original analysis: TCRs in the repertoires were matched against a reference library of SARS-CoV-2-specific TCRs that had been generated with the MIRA antigen-specificity platform. Breadth was defined as the fraction of unique TCRs that were SARS-CoV-2-associated. Depth was defined as the fraction of total T cells that were SARS-CoV-2-associated. Using the MIRA data, each spike-specific TCR was assigned both to the spike region to which the TCR was reactive and to a CD4 or CD8 class. Log10-transformed breadth and depth values were compared by one-way ANOVA with Sidak's multiple comparisons tests. TCRdb holds this immuneACCESS table with in-frame rearrangements only. Some clones are missing; in checked studies, unresolved V genes explain under half, and the rest has no known cause. V, J and clone size reflect that table, while D and trimming were determined from the DNA. The sample data list approximately 150,000 clones, and around 90% of these were observed just once. The ten largest clonotypes hold more than 1.2% of the sample.

This clone has a single count. The antigen it binds to is not known. No much larger clone exists at a distance of one base, and base qualities are not known. The meaning of the sample's time point label: baseline before first vaccination. Vaccinee samples were obtained from the UK trials COV001 and COV002, which included a single-blind randomized controlled phase 2/3 trial of AZD1222 (ChAdOx1 nCoV-19) in healthy adults. Trial participant PBMC samples were collected at day 0 and day 28 after the second dose for TCRbeta chain sequencing. V sheds 4 bases and J sheds 7 bases, leaving 15 bases between their ends. CDR1 and CDR2, looked up from the germline V gene, are SGHRS and YFSETQ. CDR3 length: 14 amino acids, cysteine to phenylalanine. The DNA shown is the 42-base CDR3, in frame from base 1.

The sample consisted of peripheral blood, taken on day 0 of AZD1222 vaccination. In this chain, TRBV5-1 is recombined with TRBJ2-1, with TRBD2 as a weak D call on 6 bases. This receptor was obtained from an adult in good health. The CDR3 sequence is CASSPITGENEQFF. In nucleotide form, the sequence is TGCGCCAGCAGCCCGATCACGGGGGAGAATGAGCAGTTCTTC. Full variable domain (CDR3 extended with the reference TRBV5-1 and TRBJ2-1 proteins): KAGVTQTPRYLIKTRGQQVTLSCSPISGHRSVSWYQQTPGQGLQFLFEYFSETQRNKGNFPGRFSGRQFSNSRSEMNVSTLELGDSALYLCASSPITGENEQFFGPGTRLTVL.